Following are 25 T cell receptor beta chains from one sample sequenced in a study of cytomegalovirus exposure and HLA in healthy donors (dated by TCRdb to the late 2010s). Receptors were amplified or captured by the immunoSEQ multiplex PCR assay. TCRdb obtained this table from immuneACCESS and retained in-frame rearrangements with V and J assigned. These tables miss some clones; where compared with another copy, unresolved V genes account for less than half of the shortfall, and the remainder is unexplained. Counted in this sample were 90,000 to 150,000 clones; 85% to 90% of them appeared once. Clones ranked in the top ten supply nearly 6.5% of the sample. The sequencing sample was made of PBMCs. The receptors stem from a young woman in good health and CMV-seropositive.

This chain connects TRBV5-1 to TRBJ1-1; possible D gene TRBD1, 5 bases. Trimming stripped 4 bases from V and 5 bases from J, with 12 bases between. The CDR3 contains 13 residues. CDR1 and CDR2 from the germline V gene are SGHRS and YFSETQ. As DNA, the CDR3 is TGCGCCAGCAGCAACAGACCAGGGACTGAAGCTTTCTTT. Its translation: CASSNRPGTEAFF.

The CDR3 reads CASSQGGGATSGNTIYF. CDR3 coding DNA: TGCGCCAGCAGCCAAGGGGGAGGGGCGACCTCTGGAAACACCATATATTTT. The V gene is TRBV4-1, the J gene TRBJ1-3; D is possibly TRBD1 (5 bases). This CDR3 contains 17 residues. Trimming cost V 1 base and J 0 bases, with 13 bases left between them. Looked up from germline, CDR1 is MGHRA and CDR2 is YSYEKL.

This clone was observed a handful of times. The chain uses TRBV30 and TRBJ1-3; 7 bases fit TRBD1. Trimming at V came to 5 bases and at J to 0 bases, leaving 13 bases not matched to a gene. The CDR3 is 17 amino acids. CDR1 is GTSNPN and CDR2 is SVGIG in the germline V gene (reference sequence). The CDR3 DNA is TGTGCCTGGGGACGGGACAGCCTGCGGCTCTCTGGAAACACCATATATTTT. Translating it yields CAWGRDSLRLSGNTIYF. Using reference TRBV30 and TRBJ1-3 for the parts outside the CDR3, the full variable domain is SQTIHQWPATLVQPVGSPLSLECTVEGTSNPNLYWYRQAAGRGLQLLFYSVGIGQISSEVPQNLSASRPQDRQFILSSKKLLLSDSGFYLCAWGRDSLRLSGNTIYFGEGSWLTVV.

The table lists this clone with many counts. The rearrangement links TRBV7-9 to TRBJ1-1, with 10 positions matching TRBD1. Germline CDR1 SEHNR, CDR2 FQNEAQ (reference sequence). V dropped 4 bases and J dropped 1; count of bases not matched to a gene: 9. CDR3 size: 17 residues. CDR3: CASSSSRDRGWNTEAFF. The CDR3 DNA follows: TGTGCCAGCAGCTCGTCCCGGGACAGGGGATGGAACACTGAAGCTTTCTTT.

J is TRBJ1-1 and V is TRBV25-1, with 9 nucleotides matching TRBD1. Losses at the gene ends were 6 bases for V and 4 bases for J; bases not matched to a gene: 9. The CDR3 is 15 amino acids. Germline CDR1 MGHDK, CDR2 SYGVNS. CDR3 DNA: TGTGCCAGCAGCCTTCACGGGACAGGGAGCACTGAAGCTTTCTTT. Encoded protein: CASSLHGTGSTEAFF.

This chain connects TRBV4-1 to TRBJ2-7, with 15 bases fitting TRBD2. The germline gives CDR1 MGHRA, CDR2 YSYEKL. CDR3 length equals 17 residues. V lost 2 bases, J lost 4 bases, and 6 bases stayed unmatched. The CDR3 nucleotides are TGCGCCAGCAGCCAAACGGGACTAGCGGGAGGTCGGTACGAGCAGTACTTC. Encoded protein: CASSQTGLAGGRYEQYF.

This sequence joins TRBV7-8 and TRBJ2-5; 8 nucleotides align to TRBD2. CDR3 length: 16 amino acids. Germline V gene data show CDR1 as SGHVS and CDR2 as FQNEAQ. V was clipped by 5 bases and J by 2 bases; unmatched bases: 10. The CDR3 here is CASSPTAGGGQETQYF. In nucleotides, the CDR3 is TGTGCCAGCAGCCCTACCGCCGGGGGGGGACAAGAGACCCAGTACTTC.

This clone has a single count. The chain employs TRBV6-1 and TRBJ2-2; 10 bases are shared with TRBD1. Looked up from germline, CDR1 is MNHNS and CDR2 is SASEGT. The CDR3 has 14 amino acids. The V segment lost 7 bases and the J segment 6 bases; nucleotides outside the gene matches: 5. The chain's CDR3 is CASNTGTGAGELFF. DNA for the CDR3: TGTGCCAGCAATACCGGGACAGGGGCCGGGGAGCTGTTTTTT.

This sequence joins TRBV7-9 and TRBJ1-4; 9 bases match TRBD1. Germline CDR1 reads SEHNR; CDR2 reads FQNEAQ (reference sequence). After removal of 5 bases from V and 11 bases from J, the junction contained 15 bases not matched to a gene. The CDR3 covers 16 residues. The CDR3 region is CASSAGTGPRIGKLFF. The DNA for the CDR3 is TGTGCCAGCAGCGCCGGGACAGGGCCCAGAATTGGGAAACTGTTTTTT.

V and J are TRBV27 and TRBJ1-1, with unresolved D. Germline V gene lookup returns CDR1 MNHEY and CDR2 SMNVEV (reference sequence). Between the trimmed V and J ends, which lost 6 bases and 3 bases, there was a span of 14 bases. The CDR3 is 14 amino acids. Here the CDR3 DNA reads TGTGCCAGCAGGAGGGCGGAGGGTGACACTGAAGCTTTCTTT. As protein: CASRRAEGDTEAFF.

This chain uses TRBV15 with TRBJ1-4; D unclear. This CDR3 is 13 amino acids long. CDR1 is LNHNV and CDR2 is YYDKDF in the germline V gene (reference sequence). Trimming removed 5 bases at V and 8 bases at J, with 12 bases between. In nucleotides, the CDR3 is TGTGCCACCAGCGCTGGTCTGCGGGAAAAACTGTTTTTT. This sequence encodes CATSAGLREKLFF.

In the case of this clone: The sample carries other DNA sequences with the same CDR3. V usage is TRBV15 and J usage is TRBJ1-2; D not resolved. The CDR3 runs 13 residues. Trimming took 1 base from V and 5 from J, leaving 8 bases between them. Germline V gives CDR1 LNHNV, CDR2 YYDKDF (reference sequence). CDR3 sequence: CATSRGGSYGYTF. In DNA form, the CDR3 reads TGTGCCACCAGCAGAGGCGGCAGTTATGGCTACACCTTC. Based on the CDR3 plus reference TRBV15 and TRBJ1-2, the full variable domain is DAMVIQNPRYQVTQFGKPVTLSCSQTLNHNVMYWYQQKSSQAPKLLFHYYDKDFNNEADTPDNFQSRRPNTSFCFLDIRSPGLGDTAMYLCATSRGGSYGYTFGSGTRLTVV.

The chain carries TRBV29-1 and TRBJ1-4; no clear D. Trimming removed 5 bases at V and 7 bases at J, with 8 bases between. Germline V gene lookup returns CDR1 SQVTM and CDR2 ANQGSEA. The CDR3 spans 11 residues. CDR3 amino acids: CSVIWAEKLFF. The CDR3 DNA follows: TGCAGCGTTATTTGGGCTGAAAAACTGTTTTTT.

The rearrangement joins TRBV7-3 to TRBJ2-5; the match to TRBD2 covers 9 bases. Trimming took 2 bases from V and 5 from J; bases not matched to a gene: 6. The V gene's germline CDR1 is SGHTA and CDR2 FQGTGA. The CDR3 has 15 residues. CDR3 sequence (DNA): TGTGCCAGCAGCTTATGGGGACTAGCTGAGGAGACCCAGTACTTC. Its protein product is CASSLWGLAEETQYF.

This chain uses TRBV30 with TRBJ1-5; 7 bases agree with TRBD1. The CDR3 is 13 amino acids. The trim removed 1 base at V and 4 bases at J, leaving 1 base unmatched. CDR1 is GTSNPN and CDR2 is SVGIG in the germline V gene (reference sequence). CDR3 DNA: TGTGCCTGGAGTGAACAGGGGAATCAGCCCCAGCATTTT. It is translated as CAWSEQGNQPQHF. The variable domain in full, with the rest retrieved from reference TRBV30 and TRBJ1-5, is SQTIHQWPATLVQPVGSPLSLECTVEGTSNPNLYWYRQAAGRGLQLLFYSVGIGQISSEVPQNLSASRPQDRQFILSSKKLLLSDSGFYLCAWSEQGNQPQHFGDGTRLSIL.

The DNA for the CDR3 is TGTGCCAGCAGCTTGGATGGGGGGGAGACCCAGTACTTC. Translating gives CASSLDGGETQYF. The gene calls are TRBV5-6 and TRBJ2-5; D is perhaps TRBD2 (6 bases). The CDR3 has 13 residues. With 0 bases removed from V and 5 bases from J, the gap between germline ends came to 8 bases. Germline assignment: CDR1 SGHDT and CDR2 YYEEEE.

V and J are TRBV11-2 and TRBJ2-3, with a tentative D call TRBD2 (7 bases). Germline V CDR1 and CDR2: SGHAT, FQNNGV. The CDR3 extends over 18 amino acids. Trimming left V 1 base short and J 1 base short, with 18 bases between. The CDR3 DNA reads TGTGCCAGCAGCTTAGTCAGGGGCTACCGGGGGGGCACAGATACGCAGTATTTT. Residues: CASSLVRGYRGGTDTQYF.

J is TRBJ1-1 and V is TRBV5-4; 10 bases align to TRBD1. The CDR3 length is 15 residues. Germline CDR1 reads SGHNT; CDR2 reads YYREEE (reference sequence). V dropped 5 bases and J dropped 4; count of bases not matched to a gene: 8. Written as DNA, the CDR3 is TGTGCCAGCAGAAGAGGGACAGGGGATTTCACTGAAGCTTTCTTT. Protein: CASRRGTGDFTEAFF.

The chain employs TRBV2 and TRBJ2-7; D perhaps matches TRBD2 (5 bases). Germline-derived CDR1 and CDR2 are SNHLY and FYNNEI. The V gene lost 3 bases and the J gene lost 6 bases, with 6 bases spanning the gap. The CDR3 runs 11 residues. Written as DNA, the CDR3 is TGTGCCAGCAGTGACGAGGGCGAGCAGTACTTC. It yields the protein CASSDEGEQYF.

The V and J genes are TRBV5-1 and TRBJ2-1; the D gene is possibly TRBD2 (6 bases). The V gene's germline CDR1 is SGHRS and CDR2 YFSETQ. This CDR3 has 15 amino acids. V was clipped by 4 bases and J by 3 bases, with 14 bases between them. The CDR3 DNA sequence: TGCGCCAGCAGCGGAGGGTGGGGGGACTACAATGAGCAGTTCTTC. Encoded protein: CASSGGWGDYNEQFF.

This chain uses TRBV6-6 with TRBJ2-5; 9 positions match TRBD2. The CDR3 spans 16 residues. Trimming at V came to 4 bases and at J to 5 bases, leaving 11 bases not matched to a gene. Germline assignment: CDR1 MNHNY and CDR2 SVGAGI (reference sequence). The CDR3 nucleotides are TGTGCCAGCAGTTCCCCTAGCGGGATGGGGGGGGAGACCCAGTACTTC. This encodes CASSSPSGMGGETQYF.

The rearrangement joins TRBV5-4 to TRBJ1-2; TRBD1 matches 8 bases. The CDR3 loop spans 17 amino acids. Germline trimming cut 3 bases from V and 3 bases from J; bases unmatched to any gene: 13. The germline CDR1 and CDR2 sequences are SGHNT and YYREEE (reference sequence). Here the CDR3 DNA reads TGTGCCAGCAGCTCGCCTCTCCGGACAGGGACGGACTATGGCTACACCTTC. Translated, it gives CASSSPLRTGTDYGYTF.

This sequence joins TRBV4-1 and TRBJ1-2; D is ambiguous. Germline-derived CDR1 and CDR2 are MGHRA and YSYEKL. The CDR3 covers 13 residues. Between the trimmed V and J ends, which lost 0 bases and 6 bases, there was a span of 8 bases. For the CDR3, the DNA is TGCGCCAGCAGCCAAGAATGGGGAGATGGCTACACCTTC. This encodes CASSQEWGDGYTF.

This clone was found once. The chain has TRBV9 and TRBJ2-7; 7 bases are a match to TRBD1. Germline V gene sequence: CDR1 SGDLS, CDR2 YYNGEE. This CDR3 region has 15 residues. Trimming removed 0 bases from V and 7 bases from J; junction bases left unmatched: 10. DNA for the CDR3: TGTGCCAGCAGCGTAGAGGCAGGGGGTACGGGAGAGCAGTACTTC. Amino acids: CASSVEAGGTGEQYF.

This chain links TRBV30 with TRBJ1-1; D unresolved. The CDR3 sequence is 12 residues long. Trimming removed 5 bases at V and 7 bases at J, with 14 bases between. Germline-derived CDR1 and CDR2 are GTSNPN and SVGIG (reference sequence). The chain's CDR3 is CAWALLGGEAFF. The CDR3, as DNA: TGTGCCTGGGCTCTACTTGGAGGTGAAGCTTTCTTT.